The source of this TCR beta chain is a study of control samples from healthy donors and cancer patients. V was trimmed by 6 bases and J by 1 base, leaving 15 bases between them. Germline assignment: CDR1 MNHEY and CDR2 SVGAGI. The CDR3 sequence is 15 residues long. TCRdb's copy holds only in-frame clones and misses some; the assay was immunoSEQ multiplex PCR. The sample holds 110,000 to 150,000 clones, 94% seen once. The sequence was collected from a middle-aged man in good health. Sequenced sample: blood. This chain joins TRBV6-5 and TRBJ1-1; the D is unclear. This CDR3 is CASSNLRHQNTEAFF. The CDR3 nucleotides read TGTGCCAGCAGCAACCTAAGGCACCAGAACACTGAAGCTTTCTTT.